This T cell receptor beta chain originates from a study of CD8+CD57+ T cells in acquired aplastic anemia. Across the whole study: Average DNA yield from sorted CD4+ and CD8+ cells was 3.2 ug.

Profiles of TCR beta VDJ and CDR3 were generated from a genomic DNA template. Via MiXCR, TCRdb re-called the reads, giving one row per CDR3 protein. The sample holds 150,000 or so distinct CDR3 sequences, around 43% seen once. The CDR3 is 15 amino acids. V was clipped by 0 bases and J by 2 bases; unmatched bases: 3. Germline V gene sequence: CDR1 ENHRY, CDR2 SYGVKD. Patients who underwent sequencing had shown CD8+CD57+ cell expansion by flow cytometry. Severe acquired aplastic anemia affected all patients. Findings of the study overall: Sharing between patients and controls was observed for around 30 CD8+ CDR3 sequences.

About this clonotype itself: Antigen specificity is unknown.

The chain joins TRBV10-3 to TRBJ1-2; TRBD1 agrees at 7 bases. Sequencing input: sorted CD4+, CD8+, or CD8+CD57+ T cells (not recorded which) from PBMCs. The receptor was isolated from a human donor with aplastic anemia. The CDR3 DNA follows: TGTGCCATCAGTGAGTCAGGGGGCAGGAACTATGGCTACACCTTC. Encoded protein: CAISESGGRNYGYTF.